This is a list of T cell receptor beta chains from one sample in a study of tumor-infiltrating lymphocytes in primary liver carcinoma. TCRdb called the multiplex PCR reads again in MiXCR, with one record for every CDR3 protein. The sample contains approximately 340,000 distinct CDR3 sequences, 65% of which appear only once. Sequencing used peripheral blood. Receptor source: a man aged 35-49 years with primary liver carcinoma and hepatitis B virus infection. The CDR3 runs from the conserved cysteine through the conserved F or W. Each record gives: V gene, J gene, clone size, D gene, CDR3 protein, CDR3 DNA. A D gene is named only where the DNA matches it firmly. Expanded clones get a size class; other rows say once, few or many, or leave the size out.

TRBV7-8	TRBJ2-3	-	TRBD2	CASSLGIAGGTDTQYF	TGTGCCAGCAGCTTAGGTATAGCGGGAGGCACAGATACGCAGTATTTT
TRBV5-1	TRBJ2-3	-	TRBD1	CATTTGTGGTDTQYF	TGCGCCACGACGACCGGGACAGGGGGTACAGATACGCAGTATTTT
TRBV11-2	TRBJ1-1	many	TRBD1	CASSRPTGRHTEAFF	TGTGCCAGCAGCCGACCGACAGGGCGGCACACTGAAGCTTTCTTT
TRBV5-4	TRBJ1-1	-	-	CASSRPTANTEAFF	TGTGCCAGCAGCCGACCTACGGCAAACACTGAAGCTTTCTTT
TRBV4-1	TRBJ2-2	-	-	CTSRVGHGSGELFF	TGCACCAGCAGAGTTGGCCATGGTTCCGGGGAGCTGTTTTTT
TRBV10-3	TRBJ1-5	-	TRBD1	CASSAGTGTWPQHF	TGTGCCAGCAGTGCCGGGACAGGCACATGGCCCCAGCATTTT
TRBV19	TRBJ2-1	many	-	CASSIAVYNEQFF	TGTGCCAGTAGTATCGCGGTCTACAATGAGCAGTTCTTC
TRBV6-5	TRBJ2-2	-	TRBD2	CASSEAAGGTGELFF	TGTGCCAGCAGTGAGGCAGCGGGAGGCACCGGGGAGCTGTTTTTT
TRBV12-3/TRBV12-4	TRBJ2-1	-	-	CASTGQSSYNEQFF	TGTGCCAGCACAGGACAGAGCTCCTACAATGAGCAGTTCTTC
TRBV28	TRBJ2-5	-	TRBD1	CASSSPPGGGETQYF	TGTGCCAGCAGTTCCCCCCCAGGGGGCGGGGAGACCCAGTACTTC
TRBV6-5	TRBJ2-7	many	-	CASTPDNTFRRQYF	TGTGCCAGCACTCCCGACAACACCTTTCGGCGGCAGTACTTC
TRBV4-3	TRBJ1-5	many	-	CASSQVPGGNQPQHF	TGCGCCAGCAGCCAAGTTCCGGGCGGCAATCAGCCCCAGCATTTT
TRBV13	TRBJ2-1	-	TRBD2	CASSPELAGEMNEQFF	TGTGCCAGCAGCCCTGAACTAGCGGGAGAGATGAATGAGCAGTTCTTC
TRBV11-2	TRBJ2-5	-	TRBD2	CAGSFLGTRQETQYF	TGTGCCGGCAGCTTCCTCGGGACTAGACAGGAGACCCAGTACTTC
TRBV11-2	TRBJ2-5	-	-	CASSLTGGHETKYF	TGTGCCAGCAGCTTAACTGGGGGCCACGAGACCAAGTACTTC
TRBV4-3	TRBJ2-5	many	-	CASSQETGPQETQYF	TGCGCCAGCAGCCAAGAAACAGGGCCCCAAGAGACCCAGTACTTC
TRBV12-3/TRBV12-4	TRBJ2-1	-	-	CASSLTGNWDNEQFF	TGTGCCAGCAGTTTAACGGGGAATTGGGACAATGAGCAGTTCTTC
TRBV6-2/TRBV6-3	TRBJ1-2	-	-	CASSYPPRDTRGFGGYTF	TGTGCCAGCAGTTATCCACCCCGGGACACCCGGGGTTTCGGTGGCTACACCTTC
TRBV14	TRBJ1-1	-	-	CASSQTTGTETFF	TGTGCCAGCAGCCAGACTACAGGCACTGAAACTTTCTTT
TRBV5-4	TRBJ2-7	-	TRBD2	CASSLALAGGSGEQYF	TGTGCCAGCAGCTTGGCCCTAGCGGGAGGATCAGGGGAGCAGTACTTC
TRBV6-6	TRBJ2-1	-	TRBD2	CASSVAGGPNRNEQFF	TGTGCCAGCAGTGTAGCGGGAGGGCCGAATCGCAATGAGCAGTTCTTC
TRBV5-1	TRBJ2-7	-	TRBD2	CASSLSGRAWGQYF	TGCGCCAGCAGCTTGAGCGGGAGGGCCTGGGGGCAGTACTTC
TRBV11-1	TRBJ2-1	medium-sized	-	CASLGSGGLHNEQFF	TGTGCCAGCCTCGGGAGTGGCGGATTACACAATGAGCAGTTCTTC
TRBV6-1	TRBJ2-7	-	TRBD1	CASSYEHSTGGDEQYF	TGTGCCAGCAGTTACGAACACTCCACAGGGGGCGACGAGCAGTACTTC
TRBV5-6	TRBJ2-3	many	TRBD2	CASSLDRLAVTDTQYF	TGTGCCAGCAGCTTGGACAGACTAGCGGTGACAGATACGCAGTATTTT
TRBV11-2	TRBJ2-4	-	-	CASNSLLSENIQYF	TGTGCCAGCAACTCCCTACTGTCCGAAAACATTCAATACTTC
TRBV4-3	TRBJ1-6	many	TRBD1	CASSQSGQGNSPLHF	TGCGCCAGCAGCCAATCGGGACAGGGTAATTCACCCCTCCACTTT
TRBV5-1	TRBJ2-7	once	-	CASSFEGPYEQYF	TGCGCCAGCAGCTTCGAGGGGCCTTACGAGCAGTACTTC
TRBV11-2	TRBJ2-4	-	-	CASSLFFGGSAEKNIQYF	TGTGCCAGCAGCTTGTTCTTTGGCGGGTCAGCGGAAAAAAACATTCAGTACTTC
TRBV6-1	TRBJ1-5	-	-	CASSAPTSQCNQPQHF	TGTGCCAGCAGTGCACCCACATCGCAATGCAATCAGCCCCAGCATTTT
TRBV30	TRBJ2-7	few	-	CAWSRHRVDRIHEQYF	TGTGCCTGGAGCAGACACCGGGTTGACAGGATCCACGAGCAGTACTTC
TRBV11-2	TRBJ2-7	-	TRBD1	CANRCIGSQGDEQYF	TGTGCCAACCGCTGCATAGGATCACAGGGGGACGAGCAGTACTTC
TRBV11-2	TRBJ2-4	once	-	CASQRGSVQYF	TGTGCCTCCCAACGTGGAAGCGTTCAGTACTTC
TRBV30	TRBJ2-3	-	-	CAWSPASTNTQCF	TGTGCCTGGAGCCCGGCTAGCACAAATACGCAGTGTTTT
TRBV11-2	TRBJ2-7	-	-	CAGGRTGIYEQYF	TGTGCCGGCGGACGTACAGGGATCTACGAGCAGTACTTC